The 31 T cell receptor beta chains presented below share a single source sample, sequenced in a study of blood T cell repertoires in COVID-19. Libraries were prepared by immunoSEQ multiplex PCR; TCRdb keeps only in-frame clonotypes and omits some of them. The sample yields around 150,000 clones, over 90% seen once. The sequenced sample was peripheral blood. These receptors all come from a woman between 55 and 75 years old with COVID-19, enrolled during active disease.

This chain joins TRBV29-1 and TRBJ2-5, with 9 bases identical to TRBD1. The CDR3 is 12 residues long. V shed 7 bases and J 3 bases; nucleotides not matched to a gene: 3. In germline, CDR1 is SQVTM, CDR2 ANQGSEA. CDR3 protein: CSARTGEETQYF. As DNA, the CDR3 is TGCAGCGCAAGGACAGGGGAAGAGACCCAGTACTTC.

The rearrangement links TRBV7-9 to TRBJ1-1; 8 bases align to TRBD1. Germline CDR1 SEHNR, CDR2 FQNEAQ (reference sequence). With 7 bases clipped from V and 7 bases from J, the junction kept 14 bases outside the gene matches. The CDR3 extends over 15 amino acids. The DNA of the CDR3 is TGTGCCAGCACCCAGACAAGGACAGGGTATATTGAAGCTTTCTTT. The encoded protein is CASTQTRTGYIEAFF.

V is TRBV4-2 and J is TRBJ2-2; possibly TRBD2 for D (7 bases). Germline V gene data show CDR1 as LGHNA and CDR2 as YNFKEQ. V dropped 6 bases and J dropped 0 bases, with 11 bases sitting between them. This CDR3 has 15 amino acids. CDR3 residues: CASRGRGPNTGELFF. Written as DNA, the CDR3 is TGTGCCAGCAGGGGGCGGGGGCCGAACACCGGGGAGCTGTTTTTT.

The chain is built from TRBV5-1 and TRBJ1-1; 7 bases map to TRBD1. This CDR3 has 16 residues. Germline V gives CDR1 SGHRS, CDR2 YFSETQ. J was trimmed by 4 bases and V by 5 bases; bases with no gene match: 14. The CDR3 DNA reads TGCGCCAGCAGAGGAAGAGGACAGGTGGGGGGCACTGAAGCTTTCTTT. Encoded protein: CASRGRGQVGGTEAFF. Filled out from reference TRBV5-1 and TRBJ1-1, the complete variable domain reads KAGVTQTPRYLIKTRGQQVTLSCSPISGHRSVSWYQQTPGQGLQFLFEYFSETQRNKGNFPGRFSGRQFSNSRSEMNVSTLELGDSALYLCASRGRGQVGGTEAFFGQGTRLTVV.

The chain combines TRBV19 with TRBJ1-6; no clear D. The germline V and J ends were trimmed by 5 bases and 9 bases, with 11 bases remaining between them. The CDR3 runs 13 residues. Germline V gene data show CDR1 as LNHDA and CDR2 as SQIVND (reference sequence). CDR3 sequence (DNA): TGTGCCAGTAGTCCAACCACGGGTTCACCCCTCCACTTT. Protein product: CASSPTTGSPLHF.

The chain employs TRBV7-2 and TRBJ2-5, with D possibly TRBD1 on 6 matching bases. Germline V gives CDR1 SGHTA, CDR2 FQGNSA. V lost 0 bases and J lost 5, with 13 bases in between. The CDR3 spans 15 residues. The CDR3 nucleotides read TGTGCCAGCAGCTTAGCGCGGGCCAGGGGCGAGACCCAGTACTTC. Protein: CASSLARARGETQYF.

The chain has TRBV19 and TRBJ1-6, with 11 bases lining up with TRBD1. V shed 8 bases, J shed 7 bases, and the junction held 1 base outside the gene matches. This CDR3 is built from 13 residues. Germline V gives CDR1 LNHDA, CDR2 SQIVND (reference sequence). CDR3 nucleotide sequence: TGTGCCAGTCGGACAGGGGGCAATTCACCCCTCCACTTT. Protein product: CASRTGGNSPLHF.

V and J are TRBV5-5 and TRBJ1-6; possibly TRBD1 for D (5 bases). V was trimmed by 4 bases and J by 12 bases, leaving 14 bases between them. The CDR3 spans 13 residues. The germline V gene has CDR1 SGHKS and CDR2 YYEKEE (reference sequence). For the CDR3, the DNA is TGTGCCAGCAGCGCCTCTCAGGGTTTACCCCTCCACTTT. Amino acid sequence: CASSASQGLPLHF.

This chain uses TRBV12-3 or TRBV12-4 with TRBJ2-1; D is unresolved. The CDR3 is 13 amino acids. The V gene lost 3 bases and the J gene lost 5 bases, with 8 bases spanning the gap. For the CDR3, the DNA is TGTGCCAGCAGTTTGTTGAGAAACAATGAGCAGTTCTTC. Translating gives CASSLLRNNEQFF.

The rearrangement uses TRBV9 and TRBJ2-3; D gene uncertain. V lost 1 base and J lost 6, with 18 bases in between. The CDR3 length is 16 residues. CDR1 SGDLS and CDR2 YYNGEE come from the germline V gene. DNA of the CDR3: TGTGCCAGCAGCGTATTTGCGTTTTCGGGTTTGGATACGCAGTATTTT. Its protein is CASSVFAFSGLDTQYF.

This chain connects TRBV7-9 to TRBJ1-6; TRBD1 matches 11 bases. The CDR3 totals 15 residues. Per the germline V gene, CDR1 is SEHNR and CDR2 is FQNEAQ (reference sequence). With 5 bases clipped from V and 8 bases from J, the junction kept 5 bases outside the gene matches. The CDR3 protein is CASSPWTGGDSPLHF. The CDR3 DNA sequence: TGTGCCAGCAGCCCTTGGACAGGGGGCGATTCACCCCTCCACTTT.

The rearrangement joins TRBV6-5 to TRBJ1-5; D remains ambiguous. Germline loops: CDR1 MNHEY, CDR2 SVGAGI. Deletions cut 7 bases from V and 0 bases from J, with 7 bases between. This CDR3 contains 13 residues. The CDR3 nucleotides are TGTGCCAGCACCCTAGATAGCAATCAGCCCCAGCATTTT. Translation gives CASTLDSNQPQHF.

The chain combines TRBV10-2 with TRBJ1-5; no firm D call. With 6 bases removed from V and 0 bases from J, the gap between germline ends came to 6 bases. This CDR3 is 13 amino acids long. Germline values: CDR1 WSHSY, CDR2 SAAADI. The CDR3 bases are TGCGCCAGCAGAGGAGTTAGCAATCAGCCCCAGCATTTT. It translates to CASRGVSNQPQHF.

The chain carries TRBV10-3 and TRBJ2-1; 8 bases agree with TRBD1. CDR1 is ENHRY and CDR2 is SYGVKD in the germline V gene. V was clipped by 4 bases and J by 11 bases; unmatched bases: 10. This CDR3 contains 14 residues. The CDR3 DNA follows: TGTGCCATCAGTGTTTCCCCAACAGGGGGGCAGCAGTTCTTC. Translating it yields CAISVSPTGGQQFF.

This clone was seen only a few times. This chain connects TRBV18 to TRBJ2-1; TRBD1 agrees at 9 bases. After removal of 2 bases from V and 9 bases from J, the junction contained 17 bases not matched to a gene. Per the germline V gene, CDR1 is KGHSH and CDR2 is LQKENI. The CDR3 has 18 amino acids. CDR3 residues: CASSPTLPQGAHSGEQFF. CDR3 DNA sequence: TGTGCCAGCTCACCAACCCTACCACAGGGGGCGCATTCGGGTGAGCAGTTCTTC.

This clone was counted a single time. The genes are TRBV27 and TRBJ2-5, with D hard to call. V lost 6 bases and J lost 5, with 13 bases in between. This CDR3 has 13 residues. Germline V gives CDR1 MNHEY, CDR2 SMNVEV (reference sequence). The CDR3 region has the DNA TGTGCCAGCAGCCACACACCCAGGGAGACCCAGTACTTC. It translates to CASSHTPRETQYF.

The table lists this clone with a count of one. The gene calls are TRBV6-6 and TRBJ1-1; D not certain. The CDR3 runs to 15 residues. Germline V gene sequence: CDR1 MNHNY, CDR2 SVGAGI (reference sequence). The V end was cut by 7 bases, the J end by 1 base, with 16 bases between. CDR3 nucleotides: TGTGCCAGCATTCGACTAGGCCTCCGGAACACTGAAGCTTTCTTT. It encodes CASIRLGLRNTEAFF.

This chain connects TRBV4-2 to TRBJ2-3; unclear D gene. The CDR3 length is 12 residues. Germline V lookup: CDR1 LGHNA, CDR2 YNFKEQ. With 1 base removed from V and 5 bases from J, the gap between germline ends came to 4 bases. The chain's CDR3 is CASSQGGDTQYF. As DNA, the CDR3 is TGTGCCAGCAGCCAAGGAGGAGATACGCAGTATTTT.

The CDR3 nucleotides are TGTGCCAGTAGTCACGACCCTCGGCAGGGTTTGATCAGCTACGAGCAGTACTTC. Residues: CASSHDPRQGLISYEQYF. The V call is TRBV19, the J call TRBJ2-7; weak D call: TRBD1 (5 bases). Trimming left V 5 bases short and J 3 bases short, with 26 bases between. CDR3 length: 18 residues. Germline CDR1 and CDR2: LNHDA and SQIVND (reference sequence).

The chain joins TRBV7-3 to TRBJ2-7; D uncertain. The CDR3 spans 14 residues. Germline CDR1 and CDR2: SGHTA and FQGTGA. The germline V and J ends were trimmed by 2 bases and 0 bases, with 8 bases remaining between them. CDR3 residues: CASSLSASSYEQYF. The CDR3 DNA sequence: TGTGCCAGCAGCTTATCGGCTAGCTCCTACGAGCAGTACTTC.

The chain employs TRBV3-1 (or the pseudogene TRBV3-2) and TRBJ2-1; 14 bases line up with TRBD2. Per the germline V gene, CDR1 is LGHDT and CDR2 is YNNKEL (reference sequence). CDR3 length equals 16 residues. Germline trimming cut 0 bases from V and 10 bases from J; bases unmatched to any gene: 5. The CDR3 loop reads CASSQDLRTSGREQFF. The CDR3, as DNA: TGTGCCAGCAGCCAAGATCTCCGGACTAGCGGGAGGGAGCAGTTCTTC.

The chain is built from TRBV10-3 and TRBJ1-2; D is perhaps TRBD1 (6 bases). Trimming took 2 bases from V and 4 from J, leaving 11 bases between them. The V gene's germline CDR1 is ENHRY and CDR2 SYGVKD. The CDR3 sequence is 14 residues long. CDR3 sequence (DNA): TGTGCCATCAGTGAGGGGGGCTTAGGCTATGGCTACACCTTC. Translating gives CAISEGGLGYGYTF.

The CDR3 DNA follows: TGTGCCACCAGTCCGGGGGGCATTCGAGAGACCCAGTACTTC. Translated: CATSPGGIRETQYF. J is TRBJ2-5 and V is TRBV24-1; the D gene is possibly TRBD2 (7 bases). The germline V gene encodes CDR1 KGHDR and CDR2 SFDVKD. Trimming shortened V by 6 bases and J by 4 bases, and 14 bases separated the two germline ends. The CDR3 covers 14 residues.

The CDR3 DNA reads as TGTGCCTGGAGTGTTGGTGTAGCGGGGGGCACAGATACGCAGTATTTT. Its protein is CAWSVGVAGGTDTQYF. The chain is built from TRBV30 and TRBJ2-3; 9 bases map to TRBD2. Germline CDR1 and CDR2: GTSNPN and SVGIG (reference sequence). J lost 1 base, V lost 0 bases, and 5 bases had no gene match. This CDR3 contains 16 residues.

This clone was found once. The V call is TRBV4-1, the J call TRBJ1-2; 10 bases are a match to TRBD1. The length of the CDR3 is 15 residues. V was pared by 2 bases and J by 8 bases, with 8 bases of the junction left unmatched. Germline assignment: CDR1 MGHRA and CDR2 YSYEKL. Here the CDR3 reads CASSQSQTGGEGYTF. As DNA, the CDR3 is TGCGCCAGCAGCCAATCTCAGACAGGGGGCGAAGGCTACACCTTC.

The chain is built from TRBV9 and TRBJ2-7; TRBD2 matches at 9 bases. The CDR3 consists of 14 residues. Germline-derived CDR1 and CDR2 are SGDLS and YYNGEE. The V and J ends lost 5 bases and 2 bases, in that order; junction bases with no gene match: 5. The CDR3 bases are TGTGCCAGCAGTCTAGCGGGGAAAACCTACGAGCAGTACTTC. It codes for CASSLAGKTYEQYF.

This chain uses TRBV2 with TRBJ1-2, with D uncertain. The CDR3 is 13 amino acids. V was clipped by 3 bases and J by 4 bases, with 9 bases between them. The V gene's germline CDR1 is SNHLY and CDR2 FYNNEI. The CDR3 reads CASSERATYGYTF. In nucleotides, the CDR3 is TGTGCCAGCAGTGAGAGGGCAACCTATGGCTACACCTTC.

In nucleotides, the CDR3 is TGTGCCAGTAGTCTTAACAGGGGGAACCTCCTCGCCCCCCTCCACTTT. The encoded protein is CASSLNRGNLLAPLHF. V and J are TRBV19 and TRBJ1-6; 8 nucleotides align to TRBD1. V shed 5 bases, J shed 13 bases, and the junction held 16 bases outside the gene matches. In germline, CDR1 is LNHDA, CDR2 SQIVND (reference sequence). The CDR3 runs 16 residues.

The genes are TRBV18 and TRBJ1-5, with a possible D match to TRBD1 (5 bases). This CDR3 is built from 14 residues. The germline V gene has CDR1 KGHSH and CDR2 LQKENI. Trimming removed 3 bases at V and 7 bases at J, with 13 bases between. CDR3 coding DNA: TGTGCCAGCTCACCCTCAAGGGGAGGGCAGCCCCAGCATTTT. It yields the protein CASSPSRGGQPQHF.

The chain combines TRBV4-1 with TRBJ2-1, with TRBD2 matching 7 bases. The CDR3 has 17 residues. After removal of 0 bases from V and 4 bases from J, the junction contained 9 bases not matched to a gene. Germline V lookup: CDR1 MGHRA, CDR2 YSYEKL. DNA of the CDR3: TGCGCCAGCAGCCAAGAAGGGGAGGGGTATTTTTACAATGAGCAGTTCTTC. It yields the protein CASSQEGEGYFYNEQFF.

The chain joins TRBV4-1 to TRBJ1-4; possible D gene TRBD1, 5 bases. The germline V gene has CDR1 MGHRA and CDR2 YSYEKL. V lost 3 bases and J 3 bases, leaving 11 bases between the germline ends. This CDR3 contains 15 residues. CDR3 nucleotides: TGCGCCAGCAGCCAGGGCGGGGGTCCTAATGAAAAACTGTTTTTT. This codes for CASSQGGGPNEKLFF.